The TCR beta chain under discussion was sequenced for a study of blood T cell repertoires in COVID-19. At the level of the study: The United States, Italy and Spain supplied acute and convalescent COVID-19 samples. Nucleic acid was either cDNA or gDNA, and it came from T cells, B-cell-depleted T cells, or PBMCs.

Authors' data handling: Amplification with reference gene primers provided the estimates of nucleated cell counts. Clones were read by immunoSEQ multiplex PCR, and TCRdb kept only the in-frame ones, dropping some. V and J calls and clone size come straight from that table; D and trimming were deduced from the DNA. The sample lists approximately 100,000 clones; around 86% were seen once. This CDR3 is built from 15 residues. The germline CDR1 and CDR2 sequences are SGHAT and FQDESV (reference sequence). V was pared by 5 bases and J by 1 base, with 13 bases between. The sample comprised peripheral blood. The rearrangement uses TRBV11-1 and TRBJ2-3, with D unclear. This TCR derives from a man aged 45-60 years with acute or convalescent COVID-19. CDR3 in amino acids: CASSPRFRGTDTQYF. CDR3 nucleotides: TGTGCCAGCAGCCCCCGCTTCCGGGGCACAGATACGCAGTATTTT.